This T cell receptor (beta chain) was documented in a study of CXCR3-negative and CXCR3-positive naive CD8 T cells. As to this clonotype: Its specificity is unknown.

Study-wide points: After cryopreservation, expression of CXCR3 was partially reduced, and most assays were run with fresh PBMCs. Both naive subsets had comparably high diversity; memory CD8+ cells much lower.

CDR1 SGDLS and CDR2 YYNGEE come from the germline V gene. The CDR3 length is 13 residues. With UMI labels, 5' RACE was used to prepare the TRB cDNA libraries. TCRdb re-analyzed the 5' RACE reads; it lists each CDR3 protein once, without DNA. The sample totals 100,000 to 150,000 distinct CDR3 sequences. The rearrangement links TRBV9 to TRBJ1-1. This TCR derives from a human donor in good health. Some clones in this sample may be carry-over from other donors' samples. The specimen was naive CXCR3- CD8+ T cells from blood. The subset here: CD45RO-CCR7+CD27+CD95- naive CD8+ T cells lacking CXCR3 (TNR3-). The CDR3 sequence is CASSAVMYTEAFF.